This T cell receptor beta chain was recorded in a study of blood T cells in healthy people across ages. Across the study: T cells yielded about one barcoded beta molecule per two cells through template switching.

In germline, CDR1 is LGHDT, CDR2 YNNKEL (reference sequence). Trimming took 3 bases from V and 3 from J; bases not matched to a gene: 6. This CDR3 comprises 17 residues. Sample-barcoded 5' priming and a J-beta primer mix drove a second PCR of 7 to 11 cycles. TCRdb reprocessed the 5' RACE reads via MiXCR and lists one record per CDR3 protein. Of about 1,800,000 distinct CDR3 sequences in the sample, 28% were seen once. Material for sequencing was blood. The V and J genes are TRBV3-1 and TRBJ2-4; 12 nucleotides line up with TRBD2. This TCR was sampled from a woman in her twenties or thirties in good health. CDR3 amino acids: CASSQWTSGVVKNIQYF. The DNA of the CDR3 is TGTGCCAGCAGCCAGTGGACTAGCGGGGTGGTCAAAAACATTCAGTACTTC.